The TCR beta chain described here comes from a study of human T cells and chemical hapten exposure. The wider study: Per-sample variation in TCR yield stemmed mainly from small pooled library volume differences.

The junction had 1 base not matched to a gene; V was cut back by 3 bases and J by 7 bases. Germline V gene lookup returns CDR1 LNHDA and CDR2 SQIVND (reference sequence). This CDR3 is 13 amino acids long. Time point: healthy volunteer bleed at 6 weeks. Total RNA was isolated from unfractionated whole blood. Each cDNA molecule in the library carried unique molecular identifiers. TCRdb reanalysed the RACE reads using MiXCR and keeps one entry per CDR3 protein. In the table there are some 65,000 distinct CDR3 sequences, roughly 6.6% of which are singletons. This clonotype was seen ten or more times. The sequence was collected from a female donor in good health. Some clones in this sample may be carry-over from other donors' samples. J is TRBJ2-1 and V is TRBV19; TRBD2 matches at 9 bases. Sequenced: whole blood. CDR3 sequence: CASSISGGNEQFF. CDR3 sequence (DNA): TGTGCCAGTAGTATTAGCGGGGGAAATGAGCAGTTCTTC.